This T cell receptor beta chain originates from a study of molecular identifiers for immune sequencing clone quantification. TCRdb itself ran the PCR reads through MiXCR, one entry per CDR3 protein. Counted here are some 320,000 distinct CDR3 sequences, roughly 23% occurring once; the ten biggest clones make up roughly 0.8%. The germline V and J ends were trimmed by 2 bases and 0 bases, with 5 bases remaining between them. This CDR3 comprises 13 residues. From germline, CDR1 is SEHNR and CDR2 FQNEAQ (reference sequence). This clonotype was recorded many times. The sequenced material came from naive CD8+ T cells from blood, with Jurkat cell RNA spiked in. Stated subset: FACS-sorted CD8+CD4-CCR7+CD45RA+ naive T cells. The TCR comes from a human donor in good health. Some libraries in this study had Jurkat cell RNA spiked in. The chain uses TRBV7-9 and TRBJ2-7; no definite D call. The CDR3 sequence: CASSLTASYEQYF. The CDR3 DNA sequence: TGTGCCAGCAGCTTAACAGCCTCCTACGAGCAGTACTTC.